The present T cell receptor beta chain was sequenced within a study of graft-versus-host responses after intestinal transplantation. About the study: Among the recipients, transplants were multivisceral, liver-intestinal, or isolated intestinal.

Using immunoSEQ multiplex PCR, the repertoire was profiled, and TCRdb retains in-frame clones only, with some absent. This repertoire shows about 24,000 clones, approximately 40% found once; its top ten account for 0.66%. The V end was cut by 0 bases, the J end by 3 bases, with 9 bases between. The CDR3 extends over 14 amino acids. CDR1 is KGHSH and CDR2 is LQKENI in the germline V gene. The reaction was completed, and proliferating CFSE-low CD3+CD4+ and CD3+CD8+ responders were then sorted. Study-wide points: Clonal ratios of graft-versus-host to host-versus-graft in allografts were high for patients exhibiting graft-donor T cell macrochimerism.

The rearrangement links TRBV18 to TRBJ2-7; D remains unclear. This specimen was alloreactive CD4+ T cells from a mixed lymphocyte reaction culture, taken before intestinal transplant. The subset is: CFSE-low proliferating T cells sorted from roughly six-day pre-transplant mixed lymphocyte reaction (GvH or HvG direction). This sequence was found in a human patient who received an intestinal transplant. The CDR3 sequence is CASSPPVQSYEQYF. The CDR3 DNA is TGTGCCAGCTCACCACCAGTACAGAGCTACGAGCAGTACTTC.